These 7 T cell receptor beta chains were sequenced from one sample in a study of blood T cell repertoires in COVID-19. Sequenced by immunoSEQ multiplex PCR; TCRdb stores in-frame clones only, minus some. The repertoire has about 110,000 clones, over 65% of them found once; the top ten carry about 3.8%. The sample was peripheral blood. These receptors all come from a woman at least 80 years old with acute or convalescent COVID-19.

V and J are TRBV5-6 and TRBJ1-1, with D maybe TRBD1 (5 bases). The CDR3 is made up of 14 amino acids. Germline CDR1 reads SGHDT; CDR2 reads YYEEEE. Trimming stripped 0 bases from V and 4 bases from J, with 10 bases between. CDR3 amino acids: CASSLALGGTEAFF. The CDR3 DNA reads TGTGCCAGCAGCTTGGCCCTGGGGGGCACTGAAGCTTTCTTT.

This clone came up once. The V call is TRBV25-1, the J call TRBJ1-2; D perhaps matches TRBD1 (5 bases). The germline CDR1 and CDR2 sequences are MGHDK and SYGVNS. Trimming shortened V by 6 bases and J by 10 bases, and 21 bases separated the two germline ends. The CDR3 is 14 residues long. The CDR3 reads CASRGPLQAGDYTF. As DNA, the CDR3 is TGTGCCAGCAGGGGCCCCTTACAGGCGGGGGACTACACCTTC.

V and J are TRBV5-1 and TRBJ2-3; D not resolved. The V gene's germline CDR1 is SGHRS and CDR2 YFSETQ. The CDR3 loop spans 12 amino acids. V was trimmed by 7 bases and J by 2 bases, leaving 8 bases between them. The DNA for the CDR3 is TGCGCCAGCCGACTGAACACAGATACGCAGTATTTT. This encodes CASRLNTDTQYF. Using reference TRBV5-1 and TRBJ2-3 for the parts outside the CDR3, the full variable domain is KAGVTQTPRYLIKTRGQQVTLSCSPISGHRSVSWYQQTPGQGLQFLFEYFSETQRNKGNFPGRFSGRQFSNSRSEMNVSTLELGDSALYLCASRLNTDTQYFGPGTRLTVL.

In this sample, this clone turned up once. J is TRBJ2-7 and V is TRBV14; D might be TRBD2 (6 bases). Germline-derived CDR1 and CDR2 are SGHDN and FVKESK. The V gene lost 0 bases and the J gene lost 5 bases, with 17 bases spanning the gap. The CDR3 length is 16 residues. Here the CDR3 DNA reads TGTGCCAGCAGCCAAGATTTCGGAGGGGATCGAGACGAGCAGTACTTC. Its protein is CASSQDFGGDRDEQYF.

The rearrangement links TRBV19 to TRBJ1-5, with 8 bases identical to TRBD1. V was clipped by 5 bases and J by 0 bases; unmatched bases: 9. The CDR3 runs 17 residues. The germline V gene encodes CDR1 LNHDA and CDR2 SQIVND (reference sequence). The CDR3 is CASSSKGGQVSNQPQHF. In DNA form, the CDR3 reads TGTGCCAGTAGTTCCAAGGGGGGACAGGTTAGCAATCAGCCCCAGCATTTT.

J is TRBJ1-5 and V is TRBV6-5, with 9 bases aligning to TRBD1. This CDR3 spans 15 amino acids. Germline-derived CDR1 and CDR2 are MNHEY and SVGAGI. V lost 6 bases to trimming and J lost 4 bases; unmatched junction nucleotides: 7. DNA of the CDR3: TGTGCCAGCAGCCAAGCGGGACAGGGTAATCAGCCCCAGCATTTT. It is translated as CASSQAGQGNQPQHF.

The rearrangement joins TRBV6-5 to TRBJ2-3; 8 bases match TRBD2. CDR1 MNHEY and CDR2 SVGAGI come from the germline V gene. The CDR3 is 14 residues long. Trimming at V came to 8 bases and at J to 1 base, leaving 5 bases not matched to a gene. CDR3 nucleotides: TGTGCCAGCCGCAGGCGGGGGGGCACAGATACGCAGTATTTT. This translates into CASRRRGGTDTQYF.